These 18 T cell receptor beta chains were sequenced from one sample in a study of cytomegalovirus exposure and HLA in healthy donors. The study ran its PCR with 60 Vbeta and 13 Jbeta primers. TCRdb's copy holds only in-frame clones and misses some; the assay was immunoSEQ multiplex PCR. The sample has under 80,000 clones, about 69% seen once. The specimen sequenced was PBMCs. These receptors were obtained from a woman aged 25 to 39 in good health and CMV-seronegative.

About this clone itself: Other DNA sequences in the same sample also yield this CDR3. The chain has TRBV5-1 and TRBJ2-3; D is perhaps TRBD1 (5 bases). This CDR3 is built from 15 residues. V lost 4 bases and J lost 4, with 16 bases in between. The germline V gene encodes CDR1 SGHRS and CDR2 YFSETQ. The CDR3, as DNA: TGCGCCAGCAGCGCAAATCTTGGGGCCTCAGATACGCAGTATTTT. The encoded protein is CASSANLGASDTQYF.

The genes are TRBV7-8 and TRBJ1-1; D might be TRBD1 (5 bases). CDR1 is SGHVS and CDR2 is FQNEAQ in the germline V gene. V lost 0 bases, J lost 7 bases, and 9 bases lay in between. This CDR3 is built from 13 residues. CDR3: CASSLAGGFEAFF. The CDR3 nucleotides read TGTGCCAGCAGCTTAGCCGGGGGATTTGAAGCTTTCTTT.

The CDR3 is CASTKTGVAYNEQFF. CDR3 in DNA: TGTGCCAGCACCAAGACAGGGGTTGCCTACAATGAGCAGTTCTTC. The rearrangement links TRBV7-9 to TRBJ2-1; 8 positions match TRBD1. The V segment lost 7 bases and the J segment 2 bases; nucleotides outside the gene matches: 7. Germline V gene lookup returns CDR1 SEHNR and CDR2 FQNEAQ (reference sequence). This CDR3 region has 15 residues.

This sequence joins TRBV4-3 and TRBJ2-1; 7 bases align to TRBD2. Losses at the gene ends were 1 base for V and 3 bases for J; bases not matched to a gene: 3. CDR1 is LGHNA and CDR2 is YSLEER in the germline V gene. The CDR3 is made up of 15 amino acids. The CDR3 reads CASSQAGGYYNEQFF. The CDR3 DNA follows: TGCGCCAGCAGCCAAGCGGGAGGTTACTACAATGAGCAGTTCTTC.

V and J are TRBV2 and TRBJ1-2, with 7 bases that match TRBD1. Germline lookup yields CDR1 SNHLY and CDR2 FYNNEI. The CDR3 loop spans 15 amino acids. Trimming cost V 2 bases and J 0 bases; bases outside gene matches: 3. The CDR3 nucleotides are TGTGCCAGCAGTGAATTCGGGACAGCTAACTATGGCTACACCTTC. Translated: CASSEFGTANYGYTF.

This chain joins TRBV7-9 and TRBJ1-1; D is perhaps TRBD1 (6 bases). V shed 5 bases and J shed 7 bases, with 20 bases lying between them. This CDR3 is built from 15 residues. The germline gives CDR1 SEHNR, CDR2 FQNEAQ (reference sequence). The CDR3 DNA follows: TGTGCCAGCAGCCCAGCGGACAGCAGGGACCTTGAAGCTTTCTTT. Translation gives CASSPADSRDLEAFF.

The chain carries TRBV5-1 and TRBJ1-1; perhaps TRBD1 as D (6 bases). Germline V gene lookup returns CDR1 SGHRS and CDR2 YFSETQ. Trimming shortened V by 0 bases and J by 8 bases, and 8 bases separated the two germline ends. This CDR3 is built from 12 residues. The CDR3 sequence: CASSLGTGEAFF. The CDR3 DNA follows: TGCGCCAGCAGCTTGGGTACAGGGGAAGCTTTCTTT.

The sample holds a few counts of this clone. The CDR3 loop reads CASSDNGGGGTEAFF. CDR3 DNA sequence: TGTGCCAGCAGTGACAATGGGGGAGGAGGTACTGAAGCTTTCTTT. The genes are TRBV6-4 and TRBJ1-1; D perhaps matches TRBD1 (5 bases). The CDR3 runs 15 residues. V gave up 2 bases and J gave up 5 bases, with 15 bases separating them. Germline CDR1 MRHNA, CDR2 SNTAGT.

The chain recombines TRBV9 with TRBJ1-1; D perhaps matches TRBD1 (5 bases). The germline V and J ends were trimmed by 0 bases and 4 bases, with 7 bases remaining between them. The CDR3 runs 13 residues. CDR1 is SGDLS, CDR2 YYNGEE, per germline. This CDR3 reads CASSVATGTEAFF. DNA of the CDR3: TGTGCCAGCAGCGTAGCCACAGGCACTGAAGCTTTCTTT.

The V and J genes are TRBV6-1 and TRBJ1-2, with 12 bases lining up with TRBD1. Trimming removed 3 bases from V and 4 bases from J; junction bases left unmatched: 3. Per germline, CDR1 MNHNS and CDR2 SASEGT. This CDR3 has 15 amino acids. The CDR3 DNA follows: TGTGCCAGCAGTGAGGGACAGGGGGCGTTCTATGGCTACACCTTC. Its translation is CASSEGQGAFYGYTF.

This rearrangement joins TRBV6-6 to TRBJ1-5; D is undetermined. V shed 2 bases and J shed 2 bases, with 10 bases lying between them. CDR3 length: 15 residues. The V gene's germline CDR1 is MNHNY and CDR2 SVGAGI (reference sequence). CDR3 sequence reads: CASSYETRGNQPQHF. The CDR3 bases are TGTGCCAGCAGTTACGAGACGAGGGGCAATCAGCCCCAGCATTTT.

This clone came up a few times. The J gene is TRBJ2-2, the V gene TRBV11-3; D is unclear. This CDR3 has 11 amino acids. CDR1 is SGHNT and CDR2 is YENEEA in the germline V gene. The V and J ends lost 6 bases and 5 bases respectively, with 4 bases between them. The CDR3 sequence: CASRATGELFF. In DNA, the CDR3 is TGTGCCAGCAGGGCAACCGGGGAGCTGTTTTTT.

V gene TRBV6-6 combines with J gene TRBJ2-1, with 7 nucleotides matching TRBD2. V shed 6 bases, J shed 5 bases, and the junction held 7 bases outside the gene matches. Germline loops: CDR1 MNHNY, CDR2 SVGAGI (reference sequence). The CDR3 has 14 residues. CDR3 DNA sequence: TGTGCCAGCAGACCCCGGACTAGAAACAATGAGCAGTTCTTC. This gives the protein CASRPRTRNNEQFF.

This chain links TRBV29-1 with TRBJ2-1; TRBD2 agrees at 9 bases. V was clipped by 1 base and J by 8 bases; unmatched bases: 6. The CDR3 runs to 14 residues. Germline CDR1 SQVTM, CDR2 ANQGSEA. In DNA, the CDR3 is TGCAGCGTTGAAGGTACAGCGGGAGGATATGAGCAGTTCTTC. Translating gives CSVEGTAGGYEQFF.

The CDR3 sequence: CATSKGVIQGQETQYF. The CDR3 nucleotides are TGTGCCACCAGCAAAGGCGTCATCCAGGGTCAAGAGACCCAGTACTTC. This sequence joins TRBV15 and TRBJ2-5, with TRBD1 as a possible D gene (5 bases). The CDR3 is 16 amino acids. CDR1 and CDR2 (germline): LNHNV, YYDKDF (reference sequence). The ends were cut back, 4 bases at V and 2 bases at J, with 17 bases in the middle.

The chain joins TRBV14 to TRBJ2-5, with a weak D call TRBD2 (5 bases). CDR1 is SGHDN, CDR2 FVKESK, per germline. V shed 1 base and J shed 5 bases, with 14 bases lying between them. This CDR3 has 15 amino acids. This CDR3 reads CASSQGGGSVETQYF. For the CDR3, the DNA is TGTGCCAGCAGCCAAGGCGGCGGGTCGGTGGAGACCCAGTACTTC.

The rearrangement links TRBV28 to TRBJ1-2; 9 bases are a match to TRBD1. CDR1 is MDHEN and CDR2 is SYDVKM in the germline V gene. The CDR3 covers 15 residues. V gave up 7 bases and J gave up 3 bases; unmatched junction bases: 9. In DNA form, the CDR3 reads TGTGCCAGCATTACTACGGGACAGGGTGACTATGGCTACACCTTC. Encoded protein: CASITTGQGDYGYTF.

CDR3 residues: CASSTGHEINQPQHF. CDR3 coding DNA: TGTGCCAGTAGTACGGGACATGAAATAAATCAGCCCCAGCATTTT. V is TRBV19 and J is TRBJ1-5; tentative D call: TRBD1 (6 bases). CDR3 length: 15 residues. The ends were cut back, 4 bases at V and 4 bases at J, with 14 bases in the middle. Germline V lookup: CDR1 LNHDA, CDR2 SQIVND (reference sequence).